The subject of this entry is one TCR beta chain. Genomic DNA was employed as the template in profiling TCR beta VDJ and CDR3. TCRdb processed the reads anew with MiXCR; each CDR3 protein has one entry. The sample records around 430,000 distinct CDR3 sequences, about a third being singletons. Sequenced patients had shown CD8+CD57+ cell expansion by flow cytometry. At the time of blood sampling, patients had not yet received any therapy. The sample is drawn from a study of CD8+CD57+ T cells in acquired aplastic anemia. CDR1 SQVTM and CDR2 ANQGSEA come from the germline V gene. The CDR3 extends over 15 amino acids. V was shortened by 0 bases and J by 1 base, with 10 bases between the two germline ends.

V gene TRBV29-1 combines with J gene TRBJ2-1; a weak D match, TRBD1 (6 bases). Specimen: sorted CD4+, CD8+, or CD8+CD57+ T cells (not recorded which) from PBMCs. The TCR originated in a human donor with aplastic anemia. In DNA form, the CDR3 reads TGCAGCGTTGAAGATCTCACAGGGTCCTACAATGAGCAGTTCTTC. This sequence encodes CSVEDLTGSYNEQFF.